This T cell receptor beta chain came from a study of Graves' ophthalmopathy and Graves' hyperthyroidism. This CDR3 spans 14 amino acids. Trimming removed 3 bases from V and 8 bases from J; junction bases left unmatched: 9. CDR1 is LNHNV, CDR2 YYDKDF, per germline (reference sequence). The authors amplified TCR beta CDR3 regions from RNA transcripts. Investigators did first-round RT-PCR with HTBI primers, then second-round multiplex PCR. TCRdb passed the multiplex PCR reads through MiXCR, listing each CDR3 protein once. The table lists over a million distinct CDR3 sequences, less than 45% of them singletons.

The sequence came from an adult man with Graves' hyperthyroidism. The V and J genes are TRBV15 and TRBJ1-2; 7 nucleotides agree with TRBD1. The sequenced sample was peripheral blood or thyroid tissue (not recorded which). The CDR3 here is CATSSLAGQYGYTF. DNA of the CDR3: TGTGCCACCAGCAGTTTAGCGGGACAGTACGGCTACACCTTC.